This T cell receptor beta chain derives from a study of blood T cell repertoires in COVID-19. Study details: Italy, Spain and the United States were the sources of the convalescent and acute COVID-19 samples.

Germline values: CDR1 DFQATT, CDR2 SNEGSKA (reference sequence). V was trimmed by 4 bases and J by 7 bases, leaving 10 bases between them. The CDR3 sequence is 11 residues long. Original processing methods: How many nucleated cells were present was estimated from reference gene primer amplification. TCRdb's copy holds only in-frame clones and misses some; the assay was immunoSEQ multiplex PCR. V and J calls and clone size are copied from that table; D and trimming were computed from the DNA. The sample consists of 55,000 to 75,000 clones, roughly 77% of them appearing once. This clonotype was sampled from a human donor in a cohort sampled during active COVID-19. Sequencing was done on a sample of peripheral blood. V is TRBV20-1 and J is TRBJ1-2; D is possibly TRBD1 (6 bases). The CDR3 DNA reads TGCAGTGCTACACAGGGAGTTGGCTACACCTTC. It translates to CSATQGVGYTF.